These 20 T cell receptor beta chains came from one sample sequenced in a study of T cell changes during pregnancy in multiple sclerosis. The table came from immunoSEQ multiplex PCR; TCRdb's copy has only in-frame clones and leaves some out. This table holds approximately 40,000 clones, roughly nine tenths found once. Sequences were derived from CD4+ T cells from peripheral blood mononuclear cells, sampled in the second trimester of pregnancy. All receptors derive from a female donor with multiple sclerosis, enrolled in a pregnancy study.

The chain couples TRBV2 to TRBJ1-1; D is unresolved. The CDR3 runs 11 residues. V gave up 2 bases and J gave up 4 bases, with 2 bases separating them. Germline values: CDR1 SNHLY, CDR2 FYNNEI. The CDR3 is CASSELTEAFF. CDR3 sequence (DNA): TGTGCCAGCAGTGAACTCACTGAAGCTTTCTTT.

V usage is TRBV6-1 and J usage is TRBJ2-7, with D perhaps TRBD2 (6 bases). Germline CDR1 and CDR2: MNHNS and SASEGT. V was cut by 1 base and J by 4 bases, with 26 bases left in between. This CDR3 comprises 19 residues. The CDR3 loop reads CASSEGPGGAGMGMYEQYF. DNA for the CDR3: TGTGCCAGCAGTGAAGGGCCTGGAGGGGCAGGCATGGGAATGTACGAGCAGTACTTC.

V usage is TRBV27 and J usage is TRBJ2-2, with 9 nucleotides matching TRBD1. The length of the CDR3 is 16 residues. Trimming at V came to 6 bases and at J to 6 bases, leaving 11 bases not matched to a gene. CDR1 and CDR2 (germline): MNHEY, SMNVEV (reference sequence). As DNA, the CDR3 is TGTGCCAGCAGATCTCCGGGACAGGGCCGTCCCGGGGAGCTGTTTTTT. It is translated as CASRSPGQGRPGELFF.

This rearrangement joins TRBV11-3 to TRBJ2-1; a possible D gene is TRBD2 (6 bases). The ends were cut back, 1 base at V and 10 bases at J, with 11 bases in the middle. Germline CDR1 SGHNT, CDR2 YENEEA. The CDR3 length is 13 residues. For the CDR3, the DNA is TGTGCCAGCAGCTTAGGGGACCGGGGGGAGCAGTTCTTC. Residues: CASSLGDRGEQFF.

This chain links TRBV4-1 with TRBJ2-3; TRBD2 matches at 10 bases. The CDR3 has 16 residues. Per germline, CDR1 MGHRA and CDR2 YSYEKL. Trimming took 1 base from V and 10 from J; bases not matched to a gene: 11. In nucleotides, the CDR3 is TGCGCCAGCAGCCAAGCGAGACTAGCGGGTAAAGGCGCGCAGTATTTT. It specifies CASSQARLAGKGAQYF.

V and J are TRBV4-1 and TRBJ1-1, with 7 bases identical to TRBD1. This CDR3 is built from 19 residues. Germline values: CDR1 MGHRA, CDR2 YSYEKL. V shed 5 bases and J 0 bases; nucleotides not matched to a gene: 18. In DNA form, the CDR3 reads TGCGCCAGCAGCTACCGAGTCATACGGGACAGTCTTATGAACACTGAAGCTTTCTTT. Translating gives CASSYRVIRDSLMNTEAFF.

The chain carries TRBV5-1 and TRBJ2-7; the match to TRBD2 covers 8 bases. V shed 0 bases and J 4 bases; nucleotides not matched to a gene: 3. Germline V lookup: CDR1 SGHRS, CDR2 YFSETQ. The CDR3 is 14 residues long. The CDR3 DNA follows: TGCGCCAGCAGCTTGGCCGGGGGGGGGTACGAGCAGTACTTC. Its translation is CASSLAGGGYEQYF.

The chain joins TRBV19 to TRBJ1-2; maybe TRBD1 (6 bases). The CDR3 has 14 residues. V lost 3 bases, J lost 8 bases, and 16 bases lay in between. Germline V lookup: CDR1 LNHDA, CDR2 SQIVND (reference sequence). CDR3 protein: CASSIEQGTIGYTF. Here the CDR3 DNA reads TGTGCCAGTAGTATTGAACAGGGAACGATAGGCTACACCTTC.

The chain joins TRBV5-1 to TRBJ2-1; 8 bases are shared with TRBD2. Germline V CDR1 and CDR2: SGHRS, YFSETQ. This CDR3 has 16 residues. V gave up 4 bases and J gave up 2 bases; unmatched junction bases: 8. This CDR3 reads CASSISGSVTYNEQFF. Written as DNA, the CDR3 is TGCGCCAGCAGCATAAGCGGGAGCGTCACCTACAATGAGCAGTTCTTC.

The chain joins TRBV19 to TRBJ2-1, with TRBD2 as a possible D gene (6 bases). Trimming took off 9 bases at V and 9 bases at J, with 30 bases between the two ends. The CDR3 covers 17 residues. Germline assignment: CDR1 LNHDA and CDR2 SQIVND (reference sequence). The chain's CDR3 is CASGSPGSARTTGEQFF. Written as DNA, the CDR3 is TGTGCCAGCGGGTCCCCCGGCAGCGCCCGGACTACGGGTGAGCAGTTCTTC.

The chain has TRBV4-3 and TRBJ2-3; possibly TRBD2 for D (6 bases). The CDR3 totals 15 residues. Germline loops: CDR1 LGHNA, CDR2 YSLEER. With 4 bases removed from V and 2 bases from J, the gap between germline ends came to 13 bases. The CDR3 protein is CASSPGGSATDTQYF. In DNA, the CDR3 is TGCGCCAGCAGCCCCGGGGGTAGCGCCACAGATACGCAGTATTTT.

The CDR3 DNA follows: TGCGCCAGCAGGGTGGACAGGGGTCCTACGAACACCGGGGAGCTGTTTTTT. It yields the protein CASRVDRGPTNTGELFF. V is TRBV5-1 and J is TRBJ2-2; 9 positions agree with TRBD1. CDR3 length: 17 amino acids. With 5 bases clipped from V and 0 bases from J, the junction kept 8 bases outside the gene matches. Looked up from germline, CDR1 is SGHRS and CDR2 is YFSETQ.

This chain joins TRBV29-1 and TRBJ2-1; perhaps TRBD1 as D (6 bases). CDR1 and CDR2 (germline): SQVTM, ANQGSEA. The CDR3 covers 14 residues. V was shortened by 4 bases and J by 6 bases, with 16 bases between the two germline ends. CDR3: CSVGADSSRNEQFF. CDR3 DNA: TGCAGCGTTGGAGCGGACAGCAGCCGCAATGAGCAGTTCTTC.

This clone occurred once. The gene calls are TRBV5-4 and TRBJ2-7, with D unclear. The CDR3 covers 14 residues. Deletions cut 4 bases from V and 3 bases from J, with 14 bases between. Germline CDR1 SGHNT, CDR2 YYREEE (reference sequence). This CDR3 reads CASSPGGRVYEQYF. For the CDR3, the DNA is TGTGCCAGCAGCCCGGGTGGCAGAGTCTACGAGCAGTACTTC.

This chain joins TRBV27 and TRBJ1-1; 7 positions match TRBD1. CDR3 length: 16 amino acids. Germline CDR1 MNHEY, CDR2 SMNVEV (reference sequence). Trimming cost V 3 bases and J 5 bases; bases outside gene matches: 12. DNA of the CDR3: TGTGCCAGCAGTTTGCCTCCGAACAGGGGAAAAACTGAAGCTTTCTTT. Protein: CASSLPPNRGKTEAFF.

The V and J genes are TRBV18 and TRBJ2-5; tentatively, D is TRBD2 (6 bases). Between the trimmed V and J ends, which lost 1 base and 2 bases, there was a span of 14 bases. The CDR3 runs 16 residues. Germline V gene data show CDR1 as KGHSH and CDR2 as LQKENI. The DNA for the CDR3 is TGTGCCAGCTCACCACTTACGGGAGTGGGACAAGAGACCCAGTACTTC. This encodes CASSPLTGVGQETQYF.

The chain carries TRBV5-1 and TRBJ1-3, with a tentative D call TRBD1 (6 bases). There are 16 residues in the CDR3. Deletions cut 0 bases from V and 3 bases from J, with 13 bases between. Germline assignment: CDR1 SGHRS and CDR2 YFSETQ. The CDR3 protein is CASSLAGGGFGNTIYF. In DNA, the CDR3 is TGCGCCAGCAGCTTGGCCGGGGGGGGCTTTGGAAACACCATATATTTT. Full variable domain (missing parts from reference TRBV5-1 and TRBJ1-3): KAGVTQTPRYLIKTRGQQVTLSCSPISGHRSVSWYQQTPGQGLQFLFEYFSETQRNKGNFPGRFSGRQFSNSRSEMNVSTLELGDSALYLCASSLAGGGFGNTIYFGEGSWLTVV.

The chain recombines TRBV6-5 with TRBJ1-3, with TRBD1 identical over 7 bases. V dropped 4 bases and J dropped 0; count of bases not matched to a gene: 6. Germline CDR1 MNHEY, CDR2 SVGAGI. The CDR3 runs 16 residues. This chain's CDR3 is CASSFTQGISGNTIYF. The CDR3 region has the DNA TGTGCCAGCAGTTTCACACAGGGGATCTCTGGAAACACCATATATTTT.

The genes are TRBV10-3 and TRBJ2-1; TRBD2 is a possible D gene (5 bases). The germline CDR1 and CDR2 sequences are ENHRY and SYGVKD. V shed 5 bases and J shed 0 bases, with 17 bases lying between them. This CDR3 contains 17 residues. CDR3 nucleotide sequence: TGTGCCATCAGTACGGGCCGGAGAGGAGGCTCCTACAATGAGCAGTTCTTC. This translates into CAISTGRRGGSYNEQFF.

The chain is built from TRBV5-1 and TRBJ2-5; the match to TRBD1 covers 7 bases. Germline V gene lookup returns CDR1 SGHRS and CDR2 YFSETQ. V dropped 7 bases and J dropped 1; count of bases not matched to a gene: 7. The CDR3 length is 14 residues. CDR3 nucleotides: TGCGCCAGCGAGGAACAGGGGTTCCAAGAGACCCAGTACTTC. The encoded protein is CASEEQGFQETQYF.